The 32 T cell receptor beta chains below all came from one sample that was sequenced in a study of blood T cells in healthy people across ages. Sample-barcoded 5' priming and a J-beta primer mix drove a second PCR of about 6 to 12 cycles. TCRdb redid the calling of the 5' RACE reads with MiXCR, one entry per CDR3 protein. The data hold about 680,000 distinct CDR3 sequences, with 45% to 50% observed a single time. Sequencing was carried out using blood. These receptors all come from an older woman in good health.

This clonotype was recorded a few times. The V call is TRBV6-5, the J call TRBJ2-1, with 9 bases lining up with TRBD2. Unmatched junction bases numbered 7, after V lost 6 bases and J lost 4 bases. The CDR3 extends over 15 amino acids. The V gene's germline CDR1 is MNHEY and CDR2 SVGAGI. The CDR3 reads CASSITSGQYNEQFF. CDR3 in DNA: TGTGCCAGCAGCATTACTAGCGGGCAATACAATGAGCAGTTCTTC.

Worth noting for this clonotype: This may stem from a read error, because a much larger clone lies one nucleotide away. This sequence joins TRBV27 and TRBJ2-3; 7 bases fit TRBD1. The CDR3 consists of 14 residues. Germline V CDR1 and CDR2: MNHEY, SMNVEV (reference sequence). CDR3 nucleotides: TGTGCCAGCAGCCGGACAGGATCCACAGCTACGCAGTATTTT. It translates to CASSRTGSTATQYF.

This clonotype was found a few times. CDR3 protein: CASSPWGGEQYF. Here the CDR3 DNA reads TGCGCCAGCAGCCCCTGGGGGGGCGAGCAGTACTTC. The rearrangement links TRBV5-1 to TRBJ2-7, with 7 bases lining up with TRBD2. J was trimmed by 6 bases and V by 4 bases; bases with no gene match: 4. Germline V gene lookup returns CDR1 SGHRS and CDR2 YFSETQ. CDR3 length: 12 amino acids. Drawing the rest from reference TRBV5-1 and TRBJ2-7, the complete variable domain is KAGVTQTPRYLIKTRGQQVTLSCSPISGHRSVSWYQQTPGQGLQFLFEYFSETQRNKGNFPGRFSGRQFSNSRSEMNVSTLELGDSALYLCASSPWGGEQYFGPGTRLTVT.

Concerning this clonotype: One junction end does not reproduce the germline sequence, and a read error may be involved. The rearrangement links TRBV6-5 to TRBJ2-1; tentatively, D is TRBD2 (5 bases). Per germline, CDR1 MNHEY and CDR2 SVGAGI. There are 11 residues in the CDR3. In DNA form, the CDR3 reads TGTGCCGGCAGTTACGTGGGAGAGGAGTTCTTC. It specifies CAGSYVGEEFF.

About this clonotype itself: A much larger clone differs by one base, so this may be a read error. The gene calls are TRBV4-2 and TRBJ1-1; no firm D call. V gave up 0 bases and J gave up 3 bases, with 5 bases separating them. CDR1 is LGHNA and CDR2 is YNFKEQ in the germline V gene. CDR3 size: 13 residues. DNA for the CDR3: TGTGCCAGCAGCCAAGAATGGGACACTGAAGCTTTCTTT. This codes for CASSQEWDTEAFF.

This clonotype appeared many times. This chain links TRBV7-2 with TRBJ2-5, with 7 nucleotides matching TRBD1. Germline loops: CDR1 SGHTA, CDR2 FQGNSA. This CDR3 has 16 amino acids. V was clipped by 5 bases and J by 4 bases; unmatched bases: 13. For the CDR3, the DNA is TGTGCCAGCAGCGCGACCGGGACAGTGCCTCGAGAGACCCAGTACTTC. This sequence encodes CASSATGTVPRETQYF.

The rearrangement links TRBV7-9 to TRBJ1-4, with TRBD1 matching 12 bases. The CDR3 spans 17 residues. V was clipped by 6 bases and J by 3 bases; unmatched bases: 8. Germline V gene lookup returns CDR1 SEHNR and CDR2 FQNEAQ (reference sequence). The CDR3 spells CASSYGTGGKANEKLFF. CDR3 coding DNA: TGTGCCAGCAGTTACGGGACAGGGGGCAAAGCTAATGAAAAACTGTTTTTT.

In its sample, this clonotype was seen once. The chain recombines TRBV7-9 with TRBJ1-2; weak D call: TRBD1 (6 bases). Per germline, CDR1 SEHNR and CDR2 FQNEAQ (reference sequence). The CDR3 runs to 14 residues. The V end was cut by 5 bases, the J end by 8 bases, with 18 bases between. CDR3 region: CASSPPSRGDGYTF. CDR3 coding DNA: TGTGCCAGCAGCCCTCCCTCTAGGGGGGACGGCTACACCTTC.

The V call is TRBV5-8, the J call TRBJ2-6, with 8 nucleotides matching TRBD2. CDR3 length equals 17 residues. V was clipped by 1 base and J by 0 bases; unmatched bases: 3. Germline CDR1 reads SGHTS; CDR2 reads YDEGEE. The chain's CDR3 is CASSLRGGNSGANVLTF. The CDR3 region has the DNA TGTGCCAGCAGCTTGCGGGGGGGGAACTCTGGGGCCAACGTCCTGACTTTC. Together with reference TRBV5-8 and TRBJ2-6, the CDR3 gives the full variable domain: EAGVTQSPTHLIKTRGQQATLRCSPISGHTSVYWYQQALGLGLQFLLWYDEGEERNRGNFPPRFSGRQFPNYSSELNVNALELEDSALYLCASSLRGGNSGANVLTFGAGSRLTVL.

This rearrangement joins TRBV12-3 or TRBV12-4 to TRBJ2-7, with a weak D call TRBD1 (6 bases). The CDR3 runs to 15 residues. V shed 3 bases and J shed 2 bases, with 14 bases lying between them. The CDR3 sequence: CASSFYRDKAYEQYF. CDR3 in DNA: TGTGCCAGCAGTTTCTACCGGGACAAGGCCTACGAGCAGTACTTC.

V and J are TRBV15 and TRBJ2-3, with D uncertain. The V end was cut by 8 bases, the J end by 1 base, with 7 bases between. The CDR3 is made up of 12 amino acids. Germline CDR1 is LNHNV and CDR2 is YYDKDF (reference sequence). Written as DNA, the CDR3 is TGTGCCACCCGACGGGGCACAGATACGCAGTATTTT. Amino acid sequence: CATRRGTDTQYF. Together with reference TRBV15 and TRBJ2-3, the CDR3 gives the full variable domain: DAMVIQNPRYQVTQFGKPVTLSCSQTLNHNVMYWYQQKSSQAPKLLFHYYDKDFNNEADTPDNFQSRRPNTSFCFLDIRSPGLGDTAMYLCATRRGTDTQYFGPGTRLTVL.

CDR3 loop: CSAVRLAGSADTQYF. Written as DNA, the CDR3 is TGCAGTGCTGTGAGACTAGCGGGATCCGCAGATACGCAGTATTTT. This chain links TRBV20-1 with TRBJ2-3, with 11 bases aligning to TRBD2. The CDR3 loop spans 15 amino acids. V dropped 5 bases and J dropped 4; count of bases not matched to a gene: 8. Germline CDR1 and CDR2: DFQATT and SNEGSKA (reference sequence).

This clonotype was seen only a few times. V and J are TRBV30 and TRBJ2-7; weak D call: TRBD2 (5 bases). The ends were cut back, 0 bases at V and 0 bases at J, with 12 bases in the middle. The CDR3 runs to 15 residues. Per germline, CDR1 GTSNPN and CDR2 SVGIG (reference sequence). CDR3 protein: CAWSVRGPSSYEQYF. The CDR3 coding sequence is TGTGCCTGGAGTGTACGAGGGCCCAGCTCCTACGAGCAGTACTTC.

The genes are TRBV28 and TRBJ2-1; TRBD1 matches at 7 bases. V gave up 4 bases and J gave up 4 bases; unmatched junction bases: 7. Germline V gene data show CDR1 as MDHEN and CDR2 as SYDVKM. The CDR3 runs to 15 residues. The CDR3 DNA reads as TGTGCCAGCAGTTCGACAGGGCATTTATACAATGAGCAGTTCTTC. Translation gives CASSSTGHLYNEQFF.

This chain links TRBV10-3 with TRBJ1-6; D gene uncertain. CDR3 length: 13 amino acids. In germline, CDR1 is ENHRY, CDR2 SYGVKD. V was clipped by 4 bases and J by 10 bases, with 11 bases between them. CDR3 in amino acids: CAISAQISSPLHF. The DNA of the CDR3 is TGTGCCATCAGTGCGCAGATTTCATCACCCCTCCACTTT.

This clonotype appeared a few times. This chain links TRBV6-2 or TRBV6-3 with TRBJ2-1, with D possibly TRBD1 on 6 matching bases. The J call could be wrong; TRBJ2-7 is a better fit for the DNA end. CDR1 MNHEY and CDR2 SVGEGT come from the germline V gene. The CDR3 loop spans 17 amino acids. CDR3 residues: CASSWETGRLSYNEQYF. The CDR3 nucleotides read TGTGCCAGCAGTTGGGAGACAGGACGCCTCTCCTACAATGAGCAGTACTTC.

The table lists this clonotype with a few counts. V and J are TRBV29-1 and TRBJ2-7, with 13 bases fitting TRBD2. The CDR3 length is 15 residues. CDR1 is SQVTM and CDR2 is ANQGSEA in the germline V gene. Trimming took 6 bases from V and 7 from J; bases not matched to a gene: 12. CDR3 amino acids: CSVATSGRASGEQYF. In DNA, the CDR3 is TGCAGCGTGGCCACTAGCGGGAGGGCCTCGGGGGAGCAGTACTTC.

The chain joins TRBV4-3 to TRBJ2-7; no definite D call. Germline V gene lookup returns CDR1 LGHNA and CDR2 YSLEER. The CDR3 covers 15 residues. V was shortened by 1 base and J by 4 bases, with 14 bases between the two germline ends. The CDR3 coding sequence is TGCGCCAGCAGCCAAGTTTTCAGCCCAGCTTACGAGCAGTACTTC. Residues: CASSQVFSPAYEQYF.

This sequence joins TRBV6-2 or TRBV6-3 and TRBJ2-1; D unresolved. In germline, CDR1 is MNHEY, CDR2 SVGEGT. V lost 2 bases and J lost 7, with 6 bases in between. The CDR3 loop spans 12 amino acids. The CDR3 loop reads CASSYARNEQFF. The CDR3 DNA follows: TGTGCCAGCAGTTACGCCAGGAATGAGCAGTTCTTC.

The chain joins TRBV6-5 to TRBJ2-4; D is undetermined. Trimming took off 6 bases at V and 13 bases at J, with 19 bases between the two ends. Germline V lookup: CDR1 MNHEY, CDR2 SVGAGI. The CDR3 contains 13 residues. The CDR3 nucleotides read TGTGCCAGCAGCACGATAACCCGGACGGAGCAGTACTTC. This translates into CASSTITRTEQYF.

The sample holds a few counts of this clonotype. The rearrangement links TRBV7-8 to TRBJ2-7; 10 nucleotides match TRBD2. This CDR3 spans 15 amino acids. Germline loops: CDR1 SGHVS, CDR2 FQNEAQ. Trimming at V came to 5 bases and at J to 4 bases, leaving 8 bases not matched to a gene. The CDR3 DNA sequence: TGTGCCAGCAGCCCTGGGACTAGCGCCACGTACGAGCAGTACTTC. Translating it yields CASSPGTSATYEQYF.

DNA for the CDR3: TGTGCCATCAGGGCGGGACAGGACACAGATACGCAGTATTTT. This encodes CAIRAGQDTDTQYF. This chain uses TRBV10-3 with TRBJ2-3; TRBD1 aligns across 8 bases. The CDR3 runs to 14 residues. The V and J ends lost 6 bases and 2 bases, in that order; junction bases with no gene match: 4. The germline gives CDR1 ENHRY, CDR2 SYGVKD.

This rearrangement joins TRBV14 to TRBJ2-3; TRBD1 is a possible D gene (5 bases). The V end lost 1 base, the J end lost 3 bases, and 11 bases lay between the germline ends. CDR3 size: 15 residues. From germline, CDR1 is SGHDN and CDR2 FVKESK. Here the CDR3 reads CASSQVPGQTDTQYF. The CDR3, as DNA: TGTGCCAGCAGCCAAGTCCCAGGGCAGACAGATACGCAGTATTTT.

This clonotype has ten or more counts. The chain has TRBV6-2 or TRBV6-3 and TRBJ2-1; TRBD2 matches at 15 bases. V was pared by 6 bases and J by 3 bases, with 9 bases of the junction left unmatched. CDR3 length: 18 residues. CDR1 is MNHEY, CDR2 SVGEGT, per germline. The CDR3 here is CASRRGLAGGGDYNEQFF. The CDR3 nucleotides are TGTGCCAGCAGACGAGGACTAGCGGGAGGGGGGGACTACAATGAGCAGTTCTTC.

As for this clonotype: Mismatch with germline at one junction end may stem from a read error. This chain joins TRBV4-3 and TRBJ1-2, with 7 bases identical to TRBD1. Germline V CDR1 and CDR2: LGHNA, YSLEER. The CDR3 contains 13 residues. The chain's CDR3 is CAGSQARGHGYTF. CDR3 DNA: TGCGCCGGCAGCCAAGCTAGGGGGCATGGCTACACCTTC.

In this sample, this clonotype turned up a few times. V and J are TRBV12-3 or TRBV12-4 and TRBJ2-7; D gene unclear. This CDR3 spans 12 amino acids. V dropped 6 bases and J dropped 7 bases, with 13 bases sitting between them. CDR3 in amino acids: CASSTRAREQYF. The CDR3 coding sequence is TGTGCCAGCAGCACCAGAGCGCGGGAGCAGTACTTC.

CDR3 DNA sequence: TGTGCCAGCAGTTCTCTCCGGGACAGGAGTCTTGAGCAGTTCTTC. It codes for CASSSLRDRSLEQFF. The rearrangement links TRBV6-5 to TRBJ2-1, with TRBD1 matching 8 bases. Germline CDR1 reads MNHEY; CDR2 reads SVGAGI. J gave up 9 bases and V 4 bases, and 11 bases lay outside the gene matches. The CDR3 is 15 amino acids.

CDR3 residues: CASTRGGMTEAFF. The CDR3 DNA reads as TGTGCCAGCACTCGGGGAGGGATGACTGAAGCTTTCTTT. The rearrangement uses TRBV28 and TRBJ1-1; D is uncertain. This CDR3 contains 13 residues. Germline loops: CDR1 MDHEN, CDR2 SYDVKM. With 7 bases removed from V and 5 bases from J, the gap between germline ends came to 14 bases.

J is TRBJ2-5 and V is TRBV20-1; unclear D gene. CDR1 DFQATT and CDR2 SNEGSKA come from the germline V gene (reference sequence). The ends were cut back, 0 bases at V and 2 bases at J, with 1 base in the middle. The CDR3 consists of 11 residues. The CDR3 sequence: CSAREQETQYF. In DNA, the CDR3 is TGCAGTGCTAGAGAGCAAGAGACCCAGTACTTC.

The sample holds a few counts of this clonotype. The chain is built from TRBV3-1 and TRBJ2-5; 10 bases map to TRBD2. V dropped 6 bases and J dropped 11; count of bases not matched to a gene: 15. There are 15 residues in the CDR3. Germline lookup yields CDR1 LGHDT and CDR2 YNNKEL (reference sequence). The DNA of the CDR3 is TGTGCCAGCAGGACCGGGACTAGCGAGTACAATGAGCAGTACTTC. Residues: CASRTGTSEYNEQYF.

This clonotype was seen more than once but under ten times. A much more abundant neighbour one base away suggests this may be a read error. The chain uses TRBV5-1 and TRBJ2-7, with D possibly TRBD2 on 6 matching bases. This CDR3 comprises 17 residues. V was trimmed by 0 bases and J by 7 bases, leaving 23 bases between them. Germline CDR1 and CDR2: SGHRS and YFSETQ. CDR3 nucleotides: TGCGCCAGCAGCTTGGGCGCCGGGACTCCTTACTACAATGAGCAGTACTTC. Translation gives CASSLGAGTPYYNEQYF.

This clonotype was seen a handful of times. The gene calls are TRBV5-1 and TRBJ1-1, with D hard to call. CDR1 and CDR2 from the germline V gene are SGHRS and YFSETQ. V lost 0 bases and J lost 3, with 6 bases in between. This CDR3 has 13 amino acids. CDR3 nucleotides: TGCGCCAGCAGCTTGGACGGATACACTGAAGCTTTCTTT. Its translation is CASSLDGYTEAFF.